This T cell receptor beta chain was recovered during a study of T cell responses to AZD1222 COVID-19 vaccine. Study-level results: Among vaccine-associated CD4 TCRs, coverage spanned spike, with dominance at 160-218 and 743-854. White British donors predominated, females outnumbered males, and clonal diversity was possibly underestimated.

The CDR3 loop spans 12 amino acids. With 6 bases clipped from V and 8 bases from J, the junction kept 3 bases outside the gene matches. Germline V CDR1 and CDR2: KGHDR, SFDVKD. Concerning this clone: Its antigen is unknown.

Measured with immunoSEQ multiplex PCR; TCRdb has only the in-frame clones, and not every one. The table records 150,000 or so clones, around nine tenths of them present only once. Some second doses came at about 4 weeks and others at about 12 weeks; these were pooled. This receptor was obtained from an adult who received the AZD1222 COVID-19 vaccine. V gene TRBV24-1 combines with J gene TRBJ2-1; 7 nucleotides align to TRBD1. The sequenced sample was peripheral blood, obtained 28 days after the second AZD1222 dose. The CDR3 spells CATSPTGHEQFF. The CDR3 DNA sequence: TGTGCCACCAGTCCGACAGGGCATGAGCAGTTCTTC.